This TCR beta chain is from a study of T cell repertoires in cytomegalovirus infection. Study-level information: In the study, CMV epitopes included recently identified HLA-C-restricted and well-studied HLA-B-restricted ones. Matching HLA type, along with CMV infection, was indicated by public TCR beta signatures.

Notes on the study in general: Carriers of CMV and the relevant HLA type were discriminated by public TCR beta frequency. HLA-C-restricted TCR beta clonotypes specific for CMV led the ex vivo response.

TCRdb independently ran MiXCR on the reads; one entry per CDR3 protein. The sample has about 570,000 distinct CDR3 sequences; over 35% are singletons. Germline loops: CDR1 SGHTA, CDR2 FQGNSA. This CDR3 region has 16 residues. V was shortened by 0 bases and J by 2 bases, with 14 bases between the two germline ends. This clonotype was counted between two and nine times. Its antigen is not identified. The sample in question was cultured PBMCs, obtained from culture after CMV antigen stimulation. V is TRBV7-2 and J is TRBJ2-7; tentatively, D is TRBD2 (6 bases). This clonotype originated in a human donor in good health (CMV status not recorded). Some clones in this sample may be carry-over from other donors' samples. In DNA, the CDR3 is TGTGCCAGCAGCTTAGCCCGAACTAGCCCCGCCTACGAGCAGTACTTC. Its translation: CASSLARTSPAYEQYF.